This entry is about one TCR beta chain. The CDR3 extends over 13 amino acids. The germline CDR1 and CDR2 sequences are SGHDT and YYEEEE. Trimming cost V 2 bases and J 6 bases, with 9 bases left between them. The data were taken from a study of a mutant IDH1 vaccine in newly diagnosed glioma. Time point denoted: baseline, week 1 (first vaccination visit). Documented treatment: pre-vaccination baseline after standard-of-care therapy. Sequenced by immunoSEQ multiplex PCR; TCRdb stores in-frame clones only, minus some. The sample has about 88,000 clones; about 80% are singletons. Material: PBMCs, obtained from a glioma patient treated with radiotherapy, temozolomide or both. The chain combines TRBV5-6 with TRBJ2-1; D tentatively reads TRBD1 or TRBD2 (6 bases each). This clonotype was sampled from a man aged 35 to 55 with glioma. Some clones in this sample may be carry-over from other donors' samples. The CDR3 loop is CASSFGGRNEQFF. The CDR3 coding sequence is TGTGCCAGCAGCTTCGGGGGCCGCAATGAGCAGTTCTTC.